This T cell receptor (beta chain) came from a study of cytomegalovirus exposure and HLA in healthy donors. Points on this clone: This CDR3 is also generated by other DNA sequences in the sample.

PCR primers comprised 60 Vbeta and 13 Jbeta primers. TCRdb keeps only in-frame clones here, not all; method: immunoSEQ multiplex PCR. In the table there are around 78,000 clones, more than 65% of which are singletons. The CDR3 is 10 amino acids. V was cut by 6 bases and J by 11 bases, with 10 bases left in between. Germline CDR1 MNHNS, CDR2 SASEGT. The chain employs TRBV6-1 and TRBJ1-2; D unresolved. The receptor was derived from a woman between 40 and 50 years old in good health and CMV-seropositive. Sequences were obtained from PBMCs. CDR3 loop: CASRLAGYTF. The CDR3 DNA reads as TGTGCCAGCAGGTTGGCAGGTTACACCTTC.